Sequencing of this TCR beta chain was carried out in a study of T-cell memory formation after mild COVID-19. In the study overall: The TCR clusters were mostly specific to one donor.

Study observations and caveats: Researchers found some responding clones in pre-infection memory, a sign that cross-reactive memory joined. The study found balanced CD4/CD8 in clones contracting day 15 to 85 and a CD4+ lean in later expanders.

V was clipped by 5 bases and J by 8 bases, with 13 bases between them. The germline V gene has CDR1 SEHNR and CDR2 FQNEAQ (reference sequence). The CDR3 sequence is 14 residues long. This clonotype appeared once. Its antigen is still unknown. Barcoded TCR alpha and TCR beta cDNA libraries with UMIs came from 5'RACE using constant-segment primers. MiXCR was run by TCRdb on the 5' RACE reads, yielding one entry per CDR3 protein. This sample has more than 300,000 distinct CDR3 sequences, with around 20% found just once. What was sequenced was PBMCs or a T cell subset sorted from them (not recorded which). The chain has TRBV7-9 and TRBJ1-6; a weak D match, TRBD1 (6 bases). This clonotype was obtained from a man between 18 and 29 years old who had mild COVID-19 (a few samples of this study predate the infection). Cell type and time point are not known. CDR3 in amino acids: CASSPTRTDSPLHF. As DNA, the CDR3 is TGTGCCAGCAGCCCTACTCGGACAGATTCACCCCTCCACTTT.